This T cell receptor (beta chain) is from a study of blood T cell repertoires in COVID-19. Across the study: From the United States, Italy and Spain came samples of acute and convalescent COVID-19.

The Seattle patients joined while their infection was active and were tracked longitudinally afterward. TCRdb's table, derived via immunoSEQ multiplex PCR, lists solely in-frame clones and lacks some. The sample yields under 200,000 clones, 75% to 85% seen once. The CDR3 sequence is 16 residues long. Germline-derived CDR1 and CDR2 are LGHNA and YSLEER. The ends were cut back, 0 bases at V and 3 bases at J, with 12 bases in the middle. The receptor's source is a woman in her sixties with COVID-19, enrolled during active disease. The chain couples TRBV4-3 to TRBJ1-5; D uncertain. Input material: peripheral blood. CDR3 DNA sequence: TGCGCCAGCAGCCAAGATGTCGGACTGCTCAATCAGCCCCAGCATTTT. Encoded protein: CASSQDVGLLNQPQHF.